The following is a T cell receptor beta chain sequence with its context. Its specificity is not known. CDR1 MDHEN and CDR2 SYDVKM come from the germline V gene. The CDR3 consists of 16 residues. V gave up 3 bases and J gave up 3 bases, with 14 bases separating them. The time point: blood 2 weeks post-SBRT. Treatment specified: 15 Gy SBRT to primary tumor, nephrectomy 4 weeks later. The sample belongs to a study of radiation and T cells in renal cell carcinoma. Notes on the study in general: From baseline, blood top tumor clonotypes peaked at 2 weeks post-radiation.

TCRdb's table, derived via immunoSEQ multiplex PCR, lists solely in-frame clones and lacks some. The sample contains around 70,000 clones, 82% of which appear only once. The chain couples TRBV28 to TRBJ2-2; D gene unclear. The TCR comes from a man between 60 and 75 years old with renal cell carcinoma. This material consisted of blood, taken from a patient whose treatment included radiotherapy and nephrectomy. The DNA of the CDR3 is TGTGCCAGCAGTTTTCCTTTATATGGAGACACCGGGGAGCTGTTTTTT. Protein product: CASSFPLYGDTGELFF.